This T cell receptor beta chain is drawn from a study of shared clonotypes between healthy human individuals. The authors distributed each subset's genomic DNA evenly over several immunoSEQ plates. Sorted-subset replicate PCRs used 150 to 200 ng DNA, 30,000 or so T cell genomes. Repertoires were generated with immunoSEQ multiplex PCR, while TCRdb's copy carries only in-frame clones and drops some. The top ten clones hold approximately 1.2% of a sample with 1.5 million to 2.5 million clones, roughly 94% of them seen once. The naive CD8 population came from CD45RO-negative cells selected for CCR7, without terminally differentiated effector memory CD45RA+ cells. Every donor, a Caucasian adult, lived in Nashville, Tennessee. Trimming took off 4 bases at V and 5 bases at J, with 9 bases between the two ends. This CDR3 has 11 amino acids. The V gene's germline CDR1 is DFQATT and CDR2 SNEGSKA (reference sequence).

The chain combines TRBV20-1 with TRBJ2-7; the D gene is possibly TRBD2 (5 bases). This receptor was taken from a man younger than 35 in good health. The material sequenced was naive CD8+ T cells sorted from blood. CDR3 sequence: CSATTSNEQYF. DNA for the CDR3: TGCAGTGCTACTACTAGTAACGAGCAGTACTTC.